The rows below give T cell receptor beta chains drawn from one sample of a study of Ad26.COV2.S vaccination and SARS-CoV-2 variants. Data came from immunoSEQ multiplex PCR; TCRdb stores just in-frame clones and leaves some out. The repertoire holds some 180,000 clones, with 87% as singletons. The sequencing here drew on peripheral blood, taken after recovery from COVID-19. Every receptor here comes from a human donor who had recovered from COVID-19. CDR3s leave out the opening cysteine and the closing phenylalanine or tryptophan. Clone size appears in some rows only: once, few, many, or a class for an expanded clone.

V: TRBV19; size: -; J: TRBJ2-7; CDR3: ASSIGLAGGYEQY
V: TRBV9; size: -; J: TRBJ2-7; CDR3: ASSVDPSGYEQY
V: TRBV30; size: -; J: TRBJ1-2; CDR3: AWRTPGGSGYT
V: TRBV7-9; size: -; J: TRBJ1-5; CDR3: ASSLGQGHQPQH
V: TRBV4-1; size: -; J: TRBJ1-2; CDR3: ASSQAIRKNYGYT
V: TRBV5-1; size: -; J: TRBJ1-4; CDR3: ASSLAGLDEKLF
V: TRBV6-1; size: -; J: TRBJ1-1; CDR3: ASSEYRGGPMNTEAF
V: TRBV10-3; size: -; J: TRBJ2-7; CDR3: AISENGGGHEQY
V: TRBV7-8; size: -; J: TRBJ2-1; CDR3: ASSLVAAPRNEQF
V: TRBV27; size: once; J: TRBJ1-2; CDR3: ASSPFFTGRVGGYT
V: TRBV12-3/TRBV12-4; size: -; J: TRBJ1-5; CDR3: ASRLGGRQPQH
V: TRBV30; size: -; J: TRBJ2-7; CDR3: ACPRGGTSYEQY
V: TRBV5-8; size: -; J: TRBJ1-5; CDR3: ASSQGEGPVMPQH
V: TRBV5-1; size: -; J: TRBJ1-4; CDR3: ASSLEQGSEKLF
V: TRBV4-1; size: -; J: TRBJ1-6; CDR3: ASSQGGGGGYNSPLH
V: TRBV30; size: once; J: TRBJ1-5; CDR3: AWSVRRGEYNQPQH
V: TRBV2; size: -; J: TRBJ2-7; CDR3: ASSVGLATEQY
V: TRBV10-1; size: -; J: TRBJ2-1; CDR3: ASSERGQASNEQF
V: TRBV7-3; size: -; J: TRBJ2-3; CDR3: ASSLNWGDTQY
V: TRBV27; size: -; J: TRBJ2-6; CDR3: ASKRLTGANVLT
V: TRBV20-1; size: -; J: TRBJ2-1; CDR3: SASSPSRWF
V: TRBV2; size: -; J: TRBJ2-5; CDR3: ASSAGGTQY
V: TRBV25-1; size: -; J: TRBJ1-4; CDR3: ASSGGRGEEKLF
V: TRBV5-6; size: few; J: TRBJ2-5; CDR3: ASLTSGETQY
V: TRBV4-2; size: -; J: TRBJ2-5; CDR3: ASSQEGTSGRQETQY
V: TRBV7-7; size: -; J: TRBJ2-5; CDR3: ASSSETGLGGETQY
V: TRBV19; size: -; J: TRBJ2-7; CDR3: ASSTKGSYEQY
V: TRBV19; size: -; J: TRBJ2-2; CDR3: ASRGTGDTGELF
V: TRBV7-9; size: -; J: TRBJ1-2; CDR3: ASSLIMAGPLYT
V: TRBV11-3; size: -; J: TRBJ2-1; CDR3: ASSPRTGNHEQF
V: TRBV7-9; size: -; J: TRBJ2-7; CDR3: ASGGVAGSYEQY
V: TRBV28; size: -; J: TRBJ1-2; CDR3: ASSFSRDRTPGSYGYT
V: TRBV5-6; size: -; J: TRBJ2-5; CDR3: ASSLAAGLGETQY
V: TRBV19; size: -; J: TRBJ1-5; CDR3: ASSVVQGAYQPQH
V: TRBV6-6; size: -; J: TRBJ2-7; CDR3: ASSYSPSGVTYEQY
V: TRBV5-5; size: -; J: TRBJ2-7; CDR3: ASSSHYEQY
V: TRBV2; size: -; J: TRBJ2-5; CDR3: ASSGGAAETQY
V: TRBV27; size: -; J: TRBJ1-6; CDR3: ASSDRVRSPLH
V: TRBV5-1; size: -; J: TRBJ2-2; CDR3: ASSLTSAGGELF
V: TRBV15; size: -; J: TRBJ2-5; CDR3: ATSRVGEIRETQY
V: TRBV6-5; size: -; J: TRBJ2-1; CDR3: ASSWRGGNEQF
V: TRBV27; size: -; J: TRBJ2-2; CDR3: ASNLGGTVTTGELF
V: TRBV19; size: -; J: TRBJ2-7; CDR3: ASSRTGGAYEQY
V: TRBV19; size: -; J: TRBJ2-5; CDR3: ASSRAGWGGETQY
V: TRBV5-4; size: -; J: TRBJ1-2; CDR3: ASSLEDRAGYT
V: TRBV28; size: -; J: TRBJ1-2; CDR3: ASSPFNYGYT
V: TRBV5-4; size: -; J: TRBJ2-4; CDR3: ASSLGGAGAKNIQY
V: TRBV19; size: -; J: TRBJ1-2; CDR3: ASSIPGGAHGYT
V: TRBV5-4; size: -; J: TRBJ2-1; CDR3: ASSLPTGANYNEQF
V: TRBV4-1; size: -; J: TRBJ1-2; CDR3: ASSQAFPGTGVYGYT
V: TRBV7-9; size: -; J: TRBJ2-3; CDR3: ASSLMGQGADTQY
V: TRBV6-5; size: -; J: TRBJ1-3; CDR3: ASALHKLNGNTIY
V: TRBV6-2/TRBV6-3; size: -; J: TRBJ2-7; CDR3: ASSSDGVGLTYEQY
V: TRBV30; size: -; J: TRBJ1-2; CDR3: ALVRGQLYGYT
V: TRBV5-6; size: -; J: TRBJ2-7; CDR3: ASSSIHLTGISYEQY
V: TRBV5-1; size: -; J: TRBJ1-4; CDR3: ASSLQGVSANEKLF